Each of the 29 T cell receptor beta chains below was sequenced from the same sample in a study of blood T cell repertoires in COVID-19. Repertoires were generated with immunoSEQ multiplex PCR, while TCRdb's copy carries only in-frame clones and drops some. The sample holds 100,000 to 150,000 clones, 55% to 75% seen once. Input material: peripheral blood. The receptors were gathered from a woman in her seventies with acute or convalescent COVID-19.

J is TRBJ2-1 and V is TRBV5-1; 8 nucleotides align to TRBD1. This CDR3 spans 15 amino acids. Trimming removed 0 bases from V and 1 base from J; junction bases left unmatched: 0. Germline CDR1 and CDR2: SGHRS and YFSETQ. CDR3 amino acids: CASSLGQGSYNEQFF. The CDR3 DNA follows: TGCGCCAGCAGCTTGGGACAGGGGTCCTACAATGAGCAGTTCTTC.

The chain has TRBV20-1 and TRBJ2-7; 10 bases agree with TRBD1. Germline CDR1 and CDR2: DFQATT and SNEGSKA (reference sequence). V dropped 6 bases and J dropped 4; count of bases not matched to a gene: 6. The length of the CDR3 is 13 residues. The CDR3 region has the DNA TGCAGTGCGAGTGACAGGGGGCTTTACGAGCAGTACTTC. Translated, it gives CSASDRGLYEQYF.

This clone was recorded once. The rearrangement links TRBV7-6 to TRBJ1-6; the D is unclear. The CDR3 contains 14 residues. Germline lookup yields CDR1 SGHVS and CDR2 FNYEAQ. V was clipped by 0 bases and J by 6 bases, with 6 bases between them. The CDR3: CASSLAGTNSPLHF. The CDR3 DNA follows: TGTGCCAGCAGCTTAGCGGGCACTAATTCACCCCTCCACTTT. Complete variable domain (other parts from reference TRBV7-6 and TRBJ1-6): GAGVSQSPRYKVTKRGQDVALRCDPISGHVSLYWYRQALGQGPEFLTYFNYEAQQDKSGLPNDRFSAERPEGSISTLTIQRTEQRDSAMYRCASSLAGTNSPLHFGNGTRLTVT.

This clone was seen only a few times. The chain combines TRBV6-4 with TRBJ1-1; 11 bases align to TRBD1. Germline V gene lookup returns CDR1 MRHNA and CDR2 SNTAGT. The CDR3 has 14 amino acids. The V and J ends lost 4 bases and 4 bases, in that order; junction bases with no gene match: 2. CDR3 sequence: CASSVGQGATEAFF. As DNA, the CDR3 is TGTGCCAGCAGTGTAGGACAGGGGGCCACTGAAGCTTTCTTT.

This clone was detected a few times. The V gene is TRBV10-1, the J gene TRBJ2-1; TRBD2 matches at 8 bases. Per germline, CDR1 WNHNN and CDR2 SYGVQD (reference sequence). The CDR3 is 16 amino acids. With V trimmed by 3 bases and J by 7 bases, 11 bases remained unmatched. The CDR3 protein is CASSDIGSGRKNEQFF. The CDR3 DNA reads TGCGCCAGCAGTGACATTGGGAGCGGGAGAAAGAATGAGCAGTTCTTC.

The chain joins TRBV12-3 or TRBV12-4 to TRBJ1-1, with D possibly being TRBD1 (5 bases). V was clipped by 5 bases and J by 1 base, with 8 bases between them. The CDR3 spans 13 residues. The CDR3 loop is CASSRTQNTEAFF. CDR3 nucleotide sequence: TGTGCCAGCAGTCGGACACAGAACACTGAAGCTTTCTTT.

This chain's CDR3 is CASSRTGDTEAFF. The CDR3 DNA follows: TGTGCCAGCAGTAGGACAGGCGACACTGAAGCTTTCTTT. V is TRBV27 and J is TRBJ1-1, with TRBD1 identical over 7 bases. Unmatched junction bases numbered 3, after V lost 5 bases and J lost 3 bases. This CDR3 comprises 13 residues. Germline V gene lookup returns CDR1 MNHEY and CDR2 SMNVEV (reference sequence).

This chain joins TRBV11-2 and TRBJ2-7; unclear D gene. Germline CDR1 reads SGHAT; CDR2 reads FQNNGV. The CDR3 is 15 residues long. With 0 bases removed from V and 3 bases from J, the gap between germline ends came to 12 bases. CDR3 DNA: TGTGCCAGCAGCTTAGAAGGCGGAGTTAACTACGAGCAGTACTTC. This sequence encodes CASSLEGGVNYEQYF.

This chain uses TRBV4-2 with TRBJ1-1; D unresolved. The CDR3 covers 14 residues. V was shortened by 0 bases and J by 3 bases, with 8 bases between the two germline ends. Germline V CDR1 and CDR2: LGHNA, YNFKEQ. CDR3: CASSQDNRDTEAFF. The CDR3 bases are TGTGCCAGCAGCCAAGATAACAGAGACACTGAAGCTTTCTTT.

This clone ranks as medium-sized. CDR3 DNA sequence: TGTGCCAGCAGCTTGGTAGGGGCTGCGAGCGAGCAGTACTTC. It codes for CASSLVGAASEQYF. The chain couples TRBV7-3 to TRBJ2-7; possibly TRBD1 for D (5 bases). Per the germline V gene, CDR1 is SGHTA and CDR2 is FQGTGA. The length of the CDR3 is 14 residues. V was shortened by 3 bases and J by 6 bases, with 15 bases between the two germline ends.

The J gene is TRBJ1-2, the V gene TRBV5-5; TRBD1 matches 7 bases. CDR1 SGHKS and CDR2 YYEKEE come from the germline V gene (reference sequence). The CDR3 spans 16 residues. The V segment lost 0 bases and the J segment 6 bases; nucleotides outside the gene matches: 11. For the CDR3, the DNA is TGTGCCAGCAGCTTGGCCACGACAGGGAGTTCGGATGGCTACACCTTC. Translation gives CASSLATTGSSDGYTF. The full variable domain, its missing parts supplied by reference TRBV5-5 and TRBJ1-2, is DAGVTQSPTHLIKTRGQQVTLRCSPISGHKSVSWYQQVLGQGPQFIFQYYEKEERGRGNFPDRFSARQFPNYSSELNVNALLLGDSALYLCASSLATTGSSDGYTFGSGTRLTVV.

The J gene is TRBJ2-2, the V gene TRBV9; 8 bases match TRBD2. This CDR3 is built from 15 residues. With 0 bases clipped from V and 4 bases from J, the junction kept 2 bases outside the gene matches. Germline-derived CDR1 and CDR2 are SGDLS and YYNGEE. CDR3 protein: CASSVAGTSTGELFF. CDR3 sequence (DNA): TGTGCCAGCAGCGTAGCTGGGACTAGCACCGGGGAGCTGTTTTTT.

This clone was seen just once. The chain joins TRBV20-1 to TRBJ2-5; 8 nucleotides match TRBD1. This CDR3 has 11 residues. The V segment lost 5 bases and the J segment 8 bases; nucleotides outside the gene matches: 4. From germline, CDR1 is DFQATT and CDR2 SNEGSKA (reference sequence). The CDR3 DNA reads TGCAGTGCTCAACAGGGGGTAACCCAGTACTTC. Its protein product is CSAQQGVTQYF.

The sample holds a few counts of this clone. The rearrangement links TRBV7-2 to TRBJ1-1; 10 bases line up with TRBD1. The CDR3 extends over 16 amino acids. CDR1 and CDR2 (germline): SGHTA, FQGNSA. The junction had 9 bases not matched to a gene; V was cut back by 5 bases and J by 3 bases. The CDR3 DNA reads TGTGCCAGCAGCCCCTACGGGACAGGGGTTGACACTGAAGCTTTCTTT. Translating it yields CASSPYGTGVDTEAFF.

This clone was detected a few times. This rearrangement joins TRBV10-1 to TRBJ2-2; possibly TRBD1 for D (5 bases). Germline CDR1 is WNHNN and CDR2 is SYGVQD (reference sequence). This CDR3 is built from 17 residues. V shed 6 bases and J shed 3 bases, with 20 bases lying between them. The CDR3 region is CASSPRVSGQDTGELFF. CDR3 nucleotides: TGCGCCAGCAGCCCAAGGGTGTCAGGGCAAGACACCGGGGAGCTGTTTTTT.

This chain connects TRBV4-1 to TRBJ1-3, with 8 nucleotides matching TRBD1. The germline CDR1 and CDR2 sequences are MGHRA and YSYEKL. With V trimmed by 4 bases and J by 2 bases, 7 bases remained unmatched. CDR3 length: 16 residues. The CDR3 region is CASSLLDRETGNTIYF. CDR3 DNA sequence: TGCGCCAGCAGCCTCCTGGACAGGGAAACTGGAAACACCATATATTTT.

CDR3: CASSLDHVRAFF. The DNA for the CDR3 is TGTGCCAGCAGCCTTGACCACGTCAGGGCTTTCTTT. The chain links TRBV6-5 to TRBJ1-1, with D hard to call. The length of the CDR3 is 12 residues. CDR1 and CDR2 (germline): MNHEY, SVGAGI. V lost 6 bases to trimming and J lost 11 bases, with 16 bases between them.

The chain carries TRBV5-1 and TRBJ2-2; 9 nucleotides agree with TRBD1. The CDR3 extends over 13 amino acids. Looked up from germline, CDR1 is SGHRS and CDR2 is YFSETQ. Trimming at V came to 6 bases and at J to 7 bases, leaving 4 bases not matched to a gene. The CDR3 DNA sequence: TGCGCCAGCACAGACAGGGGGTACGGGGAGCTGTTTTTT. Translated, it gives CASTDRGYGELFF.

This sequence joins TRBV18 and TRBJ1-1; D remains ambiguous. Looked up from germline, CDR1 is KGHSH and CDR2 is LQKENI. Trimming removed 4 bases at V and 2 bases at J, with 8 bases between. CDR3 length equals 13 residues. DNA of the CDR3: TGTGCCAGCTCACGAGGCCCAAACACTGAAGCTTTCTTT. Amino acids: CASSRGPNTEAFF.

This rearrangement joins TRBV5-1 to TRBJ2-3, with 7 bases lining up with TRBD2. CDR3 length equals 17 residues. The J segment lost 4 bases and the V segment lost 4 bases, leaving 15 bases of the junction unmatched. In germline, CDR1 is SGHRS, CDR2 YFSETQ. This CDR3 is CASSPEFLGGPPDTQYF. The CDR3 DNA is TGCGCCAGCAGCCCGGAGTTTCTGGGAGGGCCCCCAGATACGCAGTATTTT. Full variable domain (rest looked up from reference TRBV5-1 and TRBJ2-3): KAGVTQTPRYLIKTRGQQVTLSCSPISGHRSVSWYQQTPGQGLQFLFEYFSETQRNKGNFPGRFSGRQFSNSRSEMNVSTLELGDSALYLCASSPEFLGGPPDTQYFGPGTRLTVL.

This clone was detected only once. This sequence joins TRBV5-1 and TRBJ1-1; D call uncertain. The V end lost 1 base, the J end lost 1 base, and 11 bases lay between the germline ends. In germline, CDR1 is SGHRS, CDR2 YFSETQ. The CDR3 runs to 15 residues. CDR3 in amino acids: CASSLREGSNTEAFF. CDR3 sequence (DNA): TGCGCCAGCAGCTTGCGGGAGGGATCGAACACTGAAGCTTTCTTT.

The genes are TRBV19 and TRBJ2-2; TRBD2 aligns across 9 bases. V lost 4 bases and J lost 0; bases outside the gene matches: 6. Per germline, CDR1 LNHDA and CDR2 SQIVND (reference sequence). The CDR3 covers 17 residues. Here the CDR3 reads CASSTGSGGPNTGELFF. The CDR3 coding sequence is TGTGCCAGTAGTACGGGTAGCGGGGGACCGAACACCGGGGAGCTGTTTTTT.

The CDR3 nucleotides read TGTGCCAGCTCACGGGACAGAAGCTCCTACAATGAGCAGTTCTTC. Encoded protein: CASSRDRSSYNEQFF. The rearrangement joins TRBV18 to TRBJ2-1; the match to TRBD1 covers 7 bases. After removal of 4 bases from V and 0 bases from J, the junction contained 3 bases not matched to a gene. The germline CDR1 and CDR2 sequences are KGHSH and LQKENI. The CDR3 is made up of 15 amino acids.

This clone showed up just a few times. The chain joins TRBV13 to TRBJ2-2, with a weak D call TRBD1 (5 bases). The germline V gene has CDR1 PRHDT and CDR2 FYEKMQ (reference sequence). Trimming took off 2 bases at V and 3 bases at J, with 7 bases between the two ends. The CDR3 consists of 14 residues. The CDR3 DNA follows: TGTGCCAGCAGCTTAACCAGGGACACCGGGGAGCTGTTTTTT. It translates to CASSLTRDTGELFF.

CDR3 amino acids: CASSLGNRGSTDTEAFF. The CDR3 bases are TGCGCCAGCAGCTTGGGAAACAGGGGATCTACCGACACTGAAGCTTTCTTT. The V gene is TRBV5-1, the J gene TRBJ1-1; 7 bases map to TRBD1. V lost 0 bases and J lost 3; bases outside the gene matches: 11. The CDR3 runs to 17 residues. CDR1 SGHRS and CDR2 YFSETQ come from the germline V gene.

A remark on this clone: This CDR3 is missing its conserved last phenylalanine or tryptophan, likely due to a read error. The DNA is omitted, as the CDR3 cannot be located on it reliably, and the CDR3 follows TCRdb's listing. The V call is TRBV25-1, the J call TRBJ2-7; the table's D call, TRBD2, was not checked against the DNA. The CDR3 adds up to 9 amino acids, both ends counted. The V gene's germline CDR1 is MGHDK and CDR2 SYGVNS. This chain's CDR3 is CASSGAGGL.

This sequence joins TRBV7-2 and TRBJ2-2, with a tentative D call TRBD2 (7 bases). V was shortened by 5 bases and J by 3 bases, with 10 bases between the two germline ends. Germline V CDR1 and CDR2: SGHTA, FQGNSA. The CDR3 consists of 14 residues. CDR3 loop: CASSRGGYTGELFF. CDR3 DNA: TGTGCCAGCAGCAGGGGGGGTTACACCGGGGAGCTGTTTTTT.

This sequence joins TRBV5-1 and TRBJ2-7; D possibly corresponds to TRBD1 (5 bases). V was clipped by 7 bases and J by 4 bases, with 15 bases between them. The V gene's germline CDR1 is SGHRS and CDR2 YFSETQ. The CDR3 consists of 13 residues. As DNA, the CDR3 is TGCGCCAGCCGGTGGGGCTCAGGGTACGAGCAGTACTTC. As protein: CASRWGSGYEQYF.

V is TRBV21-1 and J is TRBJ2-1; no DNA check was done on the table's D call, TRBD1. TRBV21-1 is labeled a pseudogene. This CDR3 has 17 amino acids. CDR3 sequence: CASSAHESGQGYNEQFF. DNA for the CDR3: TGTGCCAGCAGCGCACATGAATCGGGACAGGGGTACAATGAGCAGTTCTTC.